These T cell receptor beta chains were read from a single sample in a study of neurological immune-mediated disorders. TCRdb recomputed calls from the 5' RACE reads with MiXCR, one row per CDR3 protein. Of some 60,000 distinct CDR3 sequences listed, around 5.2% are singletons. The sequenced material came from PBMCs. These receptors were obtained from a woman aged 45-60 years with multiple sclerosis. Both conserved end residues are part of each CDR3. The size entry is marked missing in some rows and otherwise reads once, few, many or a size class.

CASTLSTGTEAFF	TRBV4-1	medium-sized
CASSSRGPQETQYF	TRBV11-1	many
CASSLAGWDGSGNTIYF	TRBV7-6	-
CASSQLTGAYEQYF	TRBV4-1	-
CASSQGPRLGEKLFF	TRBV14	few
CASSMTVDYGYTF	TRBV5-1	many
CASSQLATNEQFF	TRBV6-2/TRBV6-3	many
CASSLTAGGTGYTNTIYF	TRBV7-6	many
CASSPTTGDNEQFF	TRBV7-6	few
CATSRAYDNTGELFF	TRBV15	many
CASSLGSGGGNEQFF	TRBV5-1	many
CSVRGGETQYF	TRBV29-1	many
CASSRASRGSTDTQYF	TRBV7-9	many
CASSLGTVNTGELFF	TRBV11-2	many
CASSPRGLDSTDTQYF	TRBV18	few
CSAEGAGQQMYGYTF	TRBV20-1	many